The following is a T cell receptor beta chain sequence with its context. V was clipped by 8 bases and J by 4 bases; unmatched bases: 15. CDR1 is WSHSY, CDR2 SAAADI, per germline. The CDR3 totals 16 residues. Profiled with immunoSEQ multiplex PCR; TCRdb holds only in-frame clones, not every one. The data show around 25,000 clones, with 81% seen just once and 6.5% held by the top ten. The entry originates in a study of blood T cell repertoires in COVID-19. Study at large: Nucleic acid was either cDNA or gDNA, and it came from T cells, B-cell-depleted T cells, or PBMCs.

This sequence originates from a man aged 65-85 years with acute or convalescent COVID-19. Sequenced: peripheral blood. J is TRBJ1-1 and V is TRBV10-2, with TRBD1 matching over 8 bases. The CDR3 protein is CASEPTNRGLVTEAFF. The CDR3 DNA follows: TGCGCCAGCGAACCAACGAACAGGGGGTTGGTCACTGAAGCTTTCTTT.